This T cell receptor beta chain was identified in a study of OX40 agonist ivuxolimab in advanced cancers. Sequencing used immunoSEQ multiplex PCR; TCRdb keeps in-frame clones, though not all of them. The data contain 78,000 or so clones, 88% of them seen just once; the ten biggest clones take up under 0.9%. This specimen consisted of CD4+ or CD8+ T cells sorted from blood, obtained in a trial of the OX40 agonist ivuxolimab. The clonotype originates from an adult with an advanced solid tumor such as melanoma, head and neck, liver or kidney cancer.

CDR3 protein: CASSAPGQLNEKLFF. CDR3 sequence (DNA): TGTGCCAGCAGTGCCCCGGGACAGCTGAATGAAAAACTGTTTTTT. This chain links TRBV2 with TRBJ1-4; 7 nucleotides align to TRBD1. Germline trimming cut 4 bases from V and 5 bases from J; bases unmatched to any gene: 7. The CDR3 loop spans 15 amino acids. CDR1 and CDR2 from the germline V gene are SNHLY and FYNNEI.